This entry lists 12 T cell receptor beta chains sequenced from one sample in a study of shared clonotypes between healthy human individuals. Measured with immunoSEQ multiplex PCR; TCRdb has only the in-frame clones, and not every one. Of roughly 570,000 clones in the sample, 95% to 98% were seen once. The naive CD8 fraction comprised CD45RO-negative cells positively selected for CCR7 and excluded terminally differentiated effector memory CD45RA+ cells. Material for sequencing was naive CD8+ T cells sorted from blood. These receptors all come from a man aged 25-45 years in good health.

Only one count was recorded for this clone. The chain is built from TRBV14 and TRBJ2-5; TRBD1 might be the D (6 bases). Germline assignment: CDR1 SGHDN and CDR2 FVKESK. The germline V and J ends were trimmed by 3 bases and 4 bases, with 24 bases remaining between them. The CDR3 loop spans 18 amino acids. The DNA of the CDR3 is TGTGCCAGCAGCCACCCCCCTGGGGCAGGATGGGGGCGAGAGACCCAGTACTTC. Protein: CASSHPPGAGWGRETQYF.

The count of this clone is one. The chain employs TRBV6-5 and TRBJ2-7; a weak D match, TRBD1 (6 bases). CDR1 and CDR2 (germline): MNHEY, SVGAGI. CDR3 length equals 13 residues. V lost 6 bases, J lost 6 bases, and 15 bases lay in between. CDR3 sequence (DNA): TGTGCCAGCAGGAGCCAGGGGCCAGGCGAGCAGTACTTC. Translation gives CASRSQGPGEQYF.

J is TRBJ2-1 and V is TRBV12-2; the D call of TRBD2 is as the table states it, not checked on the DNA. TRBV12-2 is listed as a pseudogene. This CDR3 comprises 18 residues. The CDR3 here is CASRFFCSGRLPYNEQFF. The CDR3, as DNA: TGTGCAAGTCGCTTTTTTTGTAGCGGGAGGTTGCCCTACAATGAGCAATTCTTC.

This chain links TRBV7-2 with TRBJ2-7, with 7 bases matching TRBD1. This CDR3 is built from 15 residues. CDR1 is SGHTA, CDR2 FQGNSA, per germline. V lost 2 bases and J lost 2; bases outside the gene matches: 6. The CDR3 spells CASSLFRDRTYEQYF. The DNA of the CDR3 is TGTGCCAGCAGCTTATTCCGGGACAGAACCTACGAGCAGTACTTC. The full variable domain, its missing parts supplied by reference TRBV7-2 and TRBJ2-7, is GAGVSQSPSNKVTEKGKDVELRCDPISGHTALYWYRQSLGQGLEFLIYFQGNSAPDKSGLPSDRFSAERTGGSVSTLTIQRTQQEDSAVYLCASSLFRDRTYEQYFGPGTRLTVT.

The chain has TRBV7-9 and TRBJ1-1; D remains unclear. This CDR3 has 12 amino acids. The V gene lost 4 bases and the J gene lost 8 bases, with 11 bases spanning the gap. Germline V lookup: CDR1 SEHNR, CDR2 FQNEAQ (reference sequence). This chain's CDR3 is CASSSDQDEAFF. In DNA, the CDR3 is TGTGCCAGCAGCTCAGACCAAGACGAAGCTTTCTTT.

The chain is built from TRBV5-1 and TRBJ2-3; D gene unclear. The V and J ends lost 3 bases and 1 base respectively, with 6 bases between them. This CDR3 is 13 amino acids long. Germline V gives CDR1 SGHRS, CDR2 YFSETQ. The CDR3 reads CASSSDGTDTQYF. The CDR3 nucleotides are TGCGCCAGCAGCTCGGATGGCACAGATACGCAGTATTTT. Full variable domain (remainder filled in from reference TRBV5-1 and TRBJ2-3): KAGVTQTPRYLIKTRGQQVTLSCSPISGHRSVSWYQQTPGQGLQFLFEYFSETQRNKGNFPGRFSGRQFSNSRSEMNVSTLELGDSALYLCASSSDGTDTQYFGPGTRLTVL.

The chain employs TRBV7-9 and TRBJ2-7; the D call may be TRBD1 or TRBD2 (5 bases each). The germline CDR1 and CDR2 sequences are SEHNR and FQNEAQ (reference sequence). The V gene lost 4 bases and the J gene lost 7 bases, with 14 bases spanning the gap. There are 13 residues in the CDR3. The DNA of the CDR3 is TGTGCCAGCAGCTCTGGAGTATGGGGGGAGCAGTACTTC. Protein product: CASSSGVWGEQYF.

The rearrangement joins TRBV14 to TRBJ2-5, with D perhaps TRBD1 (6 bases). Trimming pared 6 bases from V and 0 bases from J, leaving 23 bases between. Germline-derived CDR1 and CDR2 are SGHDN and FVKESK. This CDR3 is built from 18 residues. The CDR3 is CASSLSSGTRTYQETQYF. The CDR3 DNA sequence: TGTGCCAGCAGTCTCTCATCCGGGACAAGGACATACCAAGAGACCCAGTACTTC.

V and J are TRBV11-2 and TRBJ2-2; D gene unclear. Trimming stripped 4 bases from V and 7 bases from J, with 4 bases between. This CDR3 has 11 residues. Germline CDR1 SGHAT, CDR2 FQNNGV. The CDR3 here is CASSYVGELFF. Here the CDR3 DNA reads TGTGCCAGCAGCTACGTCGGGGAGCTGTTTTTT.

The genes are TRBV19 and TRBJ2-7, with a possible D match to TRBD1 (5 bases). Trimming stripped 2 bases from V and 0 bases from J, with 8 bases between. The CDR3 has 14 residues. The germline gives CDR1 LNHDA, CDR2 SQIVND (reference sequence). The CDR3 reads CASSIFDSSYEQYF. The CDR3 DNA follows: TGTGCCAGTAGTATATTTGACAGCTCCTACGAGCAGTACTTC. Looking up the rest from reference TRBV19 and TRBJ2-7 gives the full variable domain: DGGITQSPKYLFRKEGQNVTLSCEQNLNHDAMYWYRQDPGQGLRLIYYSQIVNDFQKGDIAEGYSVSREKKESFPLTVTSAQKNPTAFYLCASSIFDSSYEQYFGPGTRLTVT.

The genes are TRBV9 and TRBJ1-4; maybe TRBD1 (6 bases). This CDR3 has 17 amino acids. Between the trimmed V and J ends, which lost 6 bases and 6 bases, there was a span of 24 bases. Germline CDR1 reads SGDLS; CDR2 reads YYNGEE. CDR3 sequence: CASIPSPYRASHEKLFF. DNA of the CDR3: TGTGCCAGCATCCCATCCCCGTACAGGGCGTCCCATGAAAAACTGTTTTTT.

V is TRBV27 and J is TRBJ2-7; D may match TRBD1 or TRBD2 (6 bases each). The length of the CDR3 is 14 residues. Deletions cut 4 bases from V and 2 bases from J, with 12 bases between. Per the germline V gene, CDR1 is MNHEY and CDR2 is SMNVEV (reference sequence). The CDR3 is CASSSRGRTYEQYF. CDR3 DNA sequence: TGTGCCAGCAGTTCTAGGGGGAGGACCTACGAGCAGTACTTC.